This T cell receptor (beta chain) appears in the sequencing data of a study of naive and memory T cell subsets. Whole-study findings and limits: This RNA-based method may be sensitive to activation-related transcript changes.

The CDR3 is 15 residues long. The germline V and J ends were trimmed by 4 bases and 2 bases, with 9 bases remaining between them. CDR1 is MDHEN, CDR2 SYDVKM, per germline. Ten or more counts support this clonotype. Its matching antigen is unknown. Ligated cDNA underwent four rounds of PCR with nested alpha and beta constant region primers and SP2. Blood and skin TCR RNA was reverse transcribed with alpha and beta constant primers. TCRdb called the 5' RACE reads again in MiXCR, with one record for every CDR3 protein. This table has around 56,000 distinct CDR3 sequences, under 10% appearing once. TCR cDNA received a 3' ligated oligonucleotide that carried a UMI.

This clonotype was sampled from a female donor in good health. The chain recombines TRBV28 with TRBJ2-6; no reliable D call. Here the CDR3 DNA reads TGTGCCAGCAGTTCAGAGGTGGCTGGGGCCAACGTCCTGACTTTC. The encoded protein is CASSSEVAGANVLTF.